This record looks at one T cell receptor (beta chain) sequence and its context. The sequence runs out 3 residues before the end of the CDR3; the remainder is reconstructed from the germline J gene. The CDR3 has 15 amino acids. Trimming took 2 bases from V and 0 from J, leaving 9 bases between them. The germline CDR1 and CDR2 sequences are PRHDT and FYEKMQ (reference sequence). This entry belongs to a study of T cells in women clearing cervical HPV infection. Repertoires were generated with immunoSEQ multiplex PCR, while TCRdb's copy carries only in-frame clones and drops some. The sample totals 18,000 or so clones.

Material for sequencing was blood buffy coat. This TCR came from a woman between 18 and 70 years old with a cervical HPV16 infection that either progressed to CIN3+ or cleared (not recorded which). This sequence joins TRBV13 and TRBJ2-3, with a tentative D call TRBD1 (5 bases). The CDR3 here is CASSLSTVSTDTQYF. The sequenced part of the CDR3 DNA is TGTGCCAGCAGCTTATCGACAGTCAGCACAGATACG.